Below, 18 T cell receptor beta chains from the same sample are listed, as sequenced in a study of blood T cell repertoires in COVID-19. Profiled with immunoSEQ multiplex PCR; TCRdb holds only in-frame clones, not every one. This table holds 65,000 to 90,000 clones, 88% found once. Sequencing used peripheral blood. Receptors originate from a human donor in a cohort sampled during active COVID-19.

The rearrangement joins TRBV19 to TRBJ2-1, with D maybe TRBD1 (6 bases). Germline CDR1 and CDR2: LNHDA and SQIVND (reference sequence). This CDR3 has 14 amino acids. V was shortened by 8 bases and J by 0 bases, with 11 bases between the two germline ends. The CDR3 nucleotides are TGTGCCAGTGGACAGCTTAGCTCCTACAATGAGCAGTTCTTC. It encodes CASGQLSSYNEQFF. The variable domain in full, with the rest retrieved from reference TRBV19 and TRBJ2-1, is DGGITQSPKYLFRKEGQNVTLSCEQNLNHDAMYWYRQDPGQGLRLIYYSQIVNDFQKGDIAEGYSVSREKKESFPLTVTSAQKNPTAFYLCASGQLSSYNEQFFGPGTRLTVL.

The chain joins TRBV5-4 to TRBJ2-1; possibly TRBD1 for D (6 bases). CDR1 and CDR2 (germline): SGHNT, YYREEE (reference sequence). This CDR3 is 14 amino acids long. V was clipped by 3 bases and J by 5 bases, with 12 bases between them. Here the CDR3 DNA reads TGTGCCAGCAGCTCTGAGGGGGTTGACAATGAGCAGTTCTTC. The encoded protein is CASSSEGVDNEQFF. Full variable domain (rest looked up from reference TRBV5-4 and TRBJ2-1): ETGVTQSPTHLIKTRGQQVTLRCSSQSGHNTVSWYQQALGQGPQFIFQYYREEENGRGNFPPRFSGLQFPNYSSELNVNALELDDSALYLCASSSEGVDNEQFFGPGTRLTVL.

Only one count was recorded for this clone. The CDR3 DNA follows: TGTGCCAGCAGCCCCTGGAGTACAGATACGCAGTATTTT. This encodes CASSPWSTDTQYF. V is TRBV11-2 and J is TRBJ2-3; no definite D call. Looked up from germline, CDR1 is SGHAT and CDR2 is FQNNGV. The CDR3 is 13 amino acids. Trimming removed 5 bases from V and 3 bases from J, with 9 bases in between.

V and J are TRBV3-1 (or the pseudogene TRBV3-2) and TRBJ2-1; TRBD2 matches 9 bases. Germline CDR1 LGHDT, CDR2 YNNKEL (reference sequence). Trimming cost V 1 base and J 7 bases; bases outside gene matches: 5. This CDR3 is built from 15 residues. DNA for the CDR3: TGTGCCAGCAGCCAAGTAGCGGGGGCGAGGAATGAGCAGTTCTTC. Translating gives CASSQVAGARNEQFF.

This chain joins TRBV29-1 and TRBJ2-3; 9 bases agree with TRBD2. V dropped 6 bases and J dropped 0; count of bases not matched to a gene: 10. The CDR3 spans 16 residues. CDR1 and CDR2 (germline): SQVTM, ANQGSEA. CDR3: CSVTGTSRTSTDTQYF. In nucleotides, the CDR3 is TGCAGCGTGACCGGGACTAGCAGAACTAGCACAGATACGCAGTATTTT.

This clone was found once. The junction and the germline gene differ at one end; a read error may be behind it. V and J are TRBV2 and TRBJ2-7; D gene uncertain. The germline CDR1 and CDR2 sequences are SNHLY and FYNNEI. CDR3 length: 13 amino acids. CDR3 region: CASSDVPSHEQYF. The DNA for the CDR3 is TGTGCCAGCAGTGATGTCCCCTCCCACGAGCAGTACTTC.

The CDR3 DNA sequence: TGCGCCAGCAGCCTCTCGGGGGTCACGAACACTGAAGCTTTCTTT. This sequence encodes CASSLSGVTNTEAFF. The chain couples TRBV5-1 to TRBJ1-1, with D perhaps TRBD1 (5 bases). The V gene lost 4 bases and the J gene lost 1 base, with 14 bases spanning the gap. Germline V gene data show CDR1 as SGHRS and CDR2 as YFSETQ. CDR3 size: 15 residues.

The gene calls are TRBV15 and TRBJ1-1; 7 bases are a match to TRBD1. With 4 bases clipped from V and 4 bases from J, the junction kept 3 bases outside the gene matches. The CDR3 contains 13 residues. Germline V gene data show CDR1 as LNHNV and CDR2 as YYDKDF (reference sequence). The CDR3 spells CATSTSGGTEAFF. CDR3 sequence (DNA): TGTGCCACCAGCACTTCAGGGGGCACTGAAGCTTTCTTT.

V is TRBV29-1 and J is TRBJ2-1, with D possibly TRBD2 on 7 matching bases. The V gene's germline CDR1 is SQVTM and CDR2 ANQGSEA. This CDR3 has 16 residues. V gave up 1 base and J gave up 2 bases, with 15 bases separating them. The chain's CDR3 is CSVEGGLAVTYNEQFF. CDR3 DNA: TGCAGCGTTGAAGGGGGGCTAGCGGTCACCTACAATGAGCAGTTCTTC.

CDR3 protein: CASSRGLAGGEQFF. As DNA, the CDR3 is TGCGCCAGCAGCAGAGGACTAGCGGGTGGTGAGCAGTTCTTC. This chain uses TRBV5-1 with TRBJ2-1; 11 nucleotides agree with TRBD2. This CDR3 spans 14 amino acids. Germline CDR1 reads SGHRS; CDR2 reads YFSETQ. V dropped 4 bases and J dropped 9; count of bases not matched to a gene: 6.

This clone was detected only once. The chain carries TRBV6-5 and TRBJ2-1; tentative D call: TRBD2 (5 bases). V was clipped by 4 bases and J by 6 bases, with 10 bases between them. Germline CDR1 MNHEY, CDR2 SVGAGI. The length of the CDR3 is 13 residues. The CDR3 region is CASSFRTVNEQFF. DNA for the CDR3: TGTGCCAGCAGTTTTCGGACTGTCAATGAGCAGTTCTTC.

This clone was seen only a few times. The genes are TRBV18 and TRBJ2-1; 10 bases fit TRBD1. Trimming removed 1 base from V and 5 bases from J; junction bases left unmatched: 8. Germline loops: CDR1 KGHSH, CDR2 LQKENI. The CDR3 is 17 residues long. CDR3: CASSPLRRDRGNNEQFF. The CDR3 DNA is TGTGCCAGCTCACCACTTCGCCGGGACAGGGGAAACAATGAGCAGTTCTTC.

This chain links TRBV5-5 with TRBJ2-1, with D perhaps TRBD1 (6 bases). The length of the CDR3 is 15 residues. Germline CDR1 and CDR2: SGHKS and YYEKEE (reference sequence). V lost 5 bases to trimming and J lost 2 bases, with 14 bases between them. For the CDR3, the DNA is TGTGCCAGCAGTTACCGCGGACAGACCTACAATGAGCAGTTCTTC. Translating it yields CASSYRGQTYNEQFF.

This rearrangement joins TRBV4-2 to TRBJ2-3; possible D gene TRBD2, 6 bases. The CDR3 extends over 16 amino acids. V lost 1 base to trimming and J lost 1 base, with 12 bases between them. CDR1 is LGHNA and CDR2 is YNFKEQ in the germline V gene. CDR3 region: CASSQGWWEGTDTQYF. CDR3 sequence (DNA): TGTGCCAGCAGCCAAGGTTGGTGGGAGGGCACAGATACGCAGTATTTT.

The J gene is TRBJ1-1, the V gene TRBV9; tentatively, D is TRBD1 (6 bases). The CDR3 runs to 9 residues. Looked up from germline, CDR1 is SGDLS and CDR2 is YYNGEE. Trimming shortened V by 10 bases and J by 10 bases, and 11 bases separated the two germline ends. The CDR3: CAGEGGAFF. CDR3 DNA: TGTGCCGGCGAAGGGGGAGCTTTCTTT.

J is TRBJ1-3 and V is TRBV23-1, with D maybe TRBD1 (6 bases). TRBV23-1 is an ORF for which the function is uncertain. The CDR3 consists of 17 residues. Trimming left V 3 bases short and J 0 bases short, with 15 bases between. Here the CDR3 DNA reads TGCGCCAGCAGTCAGACCAACGGGACAAACTCTGGAAACACCATATATTTT. Translation: CASSQTNGTNSGNTIYF.

The gene calls are TRBV24-1 and TRBJ2-7, with TRBD2 matching over 7 bases. V gave up 7 bases and J gave up 12 bases; unmatched junction bases: 8. This CDR3 is 11 amino acids long. From germline, CDR1 is KGHDR and CDR2 SFDVKD. CDR3 DNA sequence: TGTGCCACCAGCGGGCGGGGGTGTTGGTACTTC. This gives the protein CATSGRGCWYF.

J is TRBJ1-4 and V is TRBV6-5; 7 nucleotides align to TRBD1. Trimming removed 5 bases from V and 6 bases from J; junction bases left unmatched: 3. Germline-derived CDR1 and CDR2 are MNHEY and SVGAGI. There are 13 residues in the CDR3. This CDR3 reads CASSPDRDEKLFF. DNA for the CDR3: TGTGCCAGCAGTCCCGACAGGGATGAAAAACTGTTTTTT.